A selection of T cell receptor beta chains follows, all from one sample in a study of control samples from healthy donors and cancer patients. Sequenced by immunoSEQ multiplex PCR; TCRdb stores in-frame clones only, minus some. The table has almost 85,000 clones, 75% to 85% seen once. The sequencing sample was made of PBMCs. Receptors originate from a man aged 55 to 70 with head and neck cancer. Each CDR3 is given with its conserved first and last residue. D genes are given only for firm matches. Where a row states a size, it is once, few, many or the class of an expanded clone; other rows omit it.

clone size: -; V gene: TRBV3-1/TRBV3-2; J gene: TRBJ2-3; D gene: -; CDR3 protein: CASSRQGFVTDTQYF; CDR3 DNA: TGTGCCAGCAGCCGGCAGGGATTTGTGACAGATACGCAGTATTTT
clone size: -; V gene: TRBV9; J gene: TRBJ2-7; D gene: TRBD2; CDR3 protein: CASSVVSLAGIYEQYF; CDR3 DNA: TGTGCCAGCAGCGTAGTCAGTCTAGCGGGGATATACGAGCAGTACTTC
clone size: -; V gene: TRBV10-1; J gene: TRBJ2-1; D gene: TRBD2; CDR3 protein: CASTERESDEQFF; CDR3 DNA: TGCGCCAGCACGGAGCGGGAGAGCGATGAGCAGTTCTTC
clone size: -; V gene: TRBV28; J gene: TRBJ2-1; D gene: -; CDR3 protein: CASSPGDHNVEQFF; CDR3 DNA: TGTGCCAGCAGTCCGGGGGACCACAATGTTGAGCAGTTCTTC
clone size: -; V gene: TRBV5-8; J gene: TRBJ2-7; D gene: TRBD2; CDR3 protein: CASSPFRGRGRYEQYF; CDR3 DNA: TGTGCCAGCAGCCCATTCCGCGGGAGGGGAAGGTACGAGCAGTACTTC
clone size: -; V gene: TRBV2; J gene: TRBJ2-6; D gene: -; CDR3 protein: CASSEARGNGANVLTF; CDR3 DNA: TGTGCCAGCAGTGAAGCGAGAGGGAACGGGGCCAACGTCCTGACTTTC
clone size: -; V gene: TRBV10-3; J gene: TRBJ1-1; D gene: TRBD1; CDR3 protein: CAIGDRGEAFF; CDR3 DNA: TGTGCCATCGGGGACAGGGGGGAAGCTTTCTTT
clone size: -; V gene: TRBV7-9; J gene: TRBJ2-2; D gene: TRBD2; CDR3 protein: CASSLTSGSNVPGELFF; CDR3 DNA: TGTGCCAGCAGCTTGACTAGCGGGAGTAATGTTCCCGGGGAGCTGTTTTTT
clone size: -; V gene: TRBV28; J gene: TRBJ1-4; D gene: -; CDR3 protein: CASSFRWGREKLFF; CDR3 DNA: TGTGCCAGCAGTTTTAGGTGGGGTAGGGAAAAACTGTTTTTT
clone size: -; V gene: TRBV7-9; J gene: TRBJ1-2; D gene: -; CDR3 protein: CASSLAGQPADGYTF; CDR3 DNA: TGTGCCAGCAGCTTAGCCGGACAGCCGGCAGATGGCTACACCTTC
clone size: once; V gene: TRBV5-5; J gene: TRBJ2-1; D gene: -; CDR3 protein: CASSPPTSMSYNEQFF; CDR3 DNA: TGTGCCAGCAGCCCACCAACTAGCATGTCCTACAATGAGCAGTTCTTC
clone size: few; V gene: TRBV5-1; J gene: TRBJ2-3; D gene: TRBD2; CDR3 protein: CASSLGSGNSRGDTQYF; CDR3 DNA: TGCGCCAGCAGCTTGGGAAGCGGGAATAGTCGGGGGGATACGCAGTATTTT
clone size: -; V gene: TRBV4-1; J gene: TRBJ2-6; D gene: -; CDR3 protein: CASSSSGANVLTF; CDR3 DNA: TGCGCCAGCAGCTCTTCTGGGGCCAACGTCCTGACTTTC
clone size: -; V gene: TRBV30; J gene: TRBJ1-2; D gene: TRBD1; CDR3 protein: CARDSRNYGYTF; CDR3 DNA: TGTGCTCGGGACAGCAGAAACTATGGCTACACCTTC
clone size: -; V gene: TRBV27; J gene: TRBJ2-1; D gene: -; CDR3 protein: CASRRDLYNEQFF; CDR3 DNA: TGTGCCAGCAGACGGGACCTTTACAATGAGCAGTTCTTC
clone size: -; V gene: TRBV5-4; J gene: TRBJ2-1; D gene: -; CDR3 protein: CASSLRLSSYNEQFF; CDR3 DNA: TGTGCCAGCAGCTTACGGCTTAGCTCCTACAATGAGCAGTTCTTC
clone size: -; V gene: TRBV5-6; J gene: TRBJ2-5; D gene: -; CDR3 protein: CASSVREWYQETQYF; CDR3 DNA: TGTGCCAGCAGCGTCCGAGAATGGTACCAAGAGACCCAGTACTTC
clone size: -; V gene: TRBV7-8; J gene: TRBJ2-5; D gene: TRBD2; CDR3 protein: CASSLQGWTSRETQYF; CDR3 DNA: TGTGCCAGCAGCTTACAAGGTTGGACTAGCAGAGAGACCCAGTACTTC
clone size: -; V gene: TRBV6-5; J gene: TRBJ1-1; D gene: -; CDR3 protein: CASSYIGPQVEAFF; CDR3 DNA: TGTGCCAGCAGTTACATTGGCCCCCAAGTTGAAGCTTTCTTT
clone size: -; V gene: TRBV3-1/TRBV3-2; J gene: TRBJ2-3; D gene: -; CDR3 protein: CASSQESFPTQYF; CDR3 DNA: TGTGCCAGCAGCCAAGAGTCCTTTCCTACGCAGTATTTT
clone size: -; V gene: TRBV7-7; J gene: TRBJ2-1; D gene: TRBD2; CDR3 protein: CASSLLAGELNEQFF; CDR3 DNA: TGTGCTAGCAGCTTACTAGCGGGAGAGCTTAATGAGCAGTTCTTC
clone size: -; V gene: TRBV6-5; J gene: TRBJ1-4; D gene: -; CDR3 protein: CASSSGAGEKLFF; CDR3 DNA: TGTGCCAGCAGTTCGGGGGCGGGGGAAAAACTGTTTTTT
clone size: -; V gene: TRBV24-1; J gene: TRBJ2-7; D gene: TRBD1; CDR3 protein: CATSPGQGASYEQYF; CDR3 DNA: TGTGCCACCAGCCCGGGACAGGGGGCTTCGTACGAGCAGTACTTC
clone size: -; V gene: TRBV19; J gene: TRBJ2-6; D gene: TRBD1; CDR3 protein: CASSYRDRGLGANVLTF; CDR3 DNA: TGTGCCAGTAGTTACCGGGACAGGGGGCTTGGGGCCAACGTCCTGACTTTC
clone size: -; V gene: TRBV18; J gene: TRBJ2-7; D gene: -; CDR3 protein: CASSDSYEQYF; CDR3 DNA: TGTGCCAGCTCCGACAGCTACGAGCAGTACTTC
clone size: -; V gene: TRBV10-2; J gene: TRBJ1-6; D gene: -; CDR3 protein: CASSESKGEDGNSPLHF; CDR3 DNA: TGCGCCAGCAGTGAGTCGAAAGGGGAAGATGGTAATTCACCCCTCCACTTT
clone size: -; V gene: TRBV4-1; J gene: TRBJ2-2; D gene: -; CDR3 protein: CASSRGVGGTGELFF; CDR3 DNA: TGCGCCAGCAGTCGGGGCGTGGGGGGTACCGGGGAGCTGTTTTTT
clone size: -; V gene: TRBV5-6; J gene: TRBJ2-7; D gene: -; CDR3 protein: CASSPGFTYEQYF; CDR3 DNA: TGTGCCAGCAGCCCCGGTTTTACCTACGAGCAGTACTTC
clone size: -; V gene: TRBV27; J gene: TRBJ1-2; D gene: -; CDR3 protein: CASSLKVSGSVYGYTF; CDR3 DNA: TGTGCCAGCAGTTTAAAGGTTTCGGGGAGCGTCTATGGCTACACCTTC
clone size: -; V gene: TRBV6-5; J gene: TRBJ2-7; D gene: -; CDR3 protein: CASGGASYEQYF; CDR3 DNA: TGTGCCAGCGGCGGGGCCTCCTACGAGCAGTACTTC
clone size: -; V gene: TRBV11-2; J gene: TRBJ2-2; D gene: -; CDR3 protein: CASTRPWGRNTGELFF; CDR3 DNA: TGTGCCAGCACAAGACCGTGGGGACGGAACACCGGGGAGCTGTTTTTT
clone size: -; V gene: TRBV28; J gene: TRBJ2-1; D gene: TRBD2; CDR3 protein: CASSPTSGRYNEQFF; CDR3 DNA: TGTGCCAGCAGTCCAACTAGCGGGAGATACAATGAGCAGTTCTTC
clone size: -; V gene: TRBV27; J gene: TRBJ2-7; D gene: TRBD1; CDR3 protein: CASSLSGQGLVLYEQYF; CDR3 DNA: TGTGCCAGCAGTTTATCGGGACAGGGGCTCGTTTTGTACGAGCAGTACTTC
clone size: once; V gene: TRBV5-1; J gene: TRBJ2-3; D gene: TRBD1; CDR3 protein: CASSRQGTSTDTQYF; CDR3 DNA: TGCGCCAGCAGCCGACAGGGCACGAGCACAGATACGCAGTATTTT
clone size: -; V gene: TRBV27; J gene: TRBJ1-2; D gene: -; CDR3 protein: CASSLSGNPNYGYTF; CDR3 DNA: TGTGCCAGCAGTTTATCAGGGAATCCCAACTATGGCTACACCTTC
clone size: -; V gene: TRBV6-5; J gene: TRBJ1-3; D gene: -; CDR3 protein: CASSYGPENTIYF; CDR3 DNA: TGTGCCAGCAGTTACGGTCCGGAAAACACCATATATTTT